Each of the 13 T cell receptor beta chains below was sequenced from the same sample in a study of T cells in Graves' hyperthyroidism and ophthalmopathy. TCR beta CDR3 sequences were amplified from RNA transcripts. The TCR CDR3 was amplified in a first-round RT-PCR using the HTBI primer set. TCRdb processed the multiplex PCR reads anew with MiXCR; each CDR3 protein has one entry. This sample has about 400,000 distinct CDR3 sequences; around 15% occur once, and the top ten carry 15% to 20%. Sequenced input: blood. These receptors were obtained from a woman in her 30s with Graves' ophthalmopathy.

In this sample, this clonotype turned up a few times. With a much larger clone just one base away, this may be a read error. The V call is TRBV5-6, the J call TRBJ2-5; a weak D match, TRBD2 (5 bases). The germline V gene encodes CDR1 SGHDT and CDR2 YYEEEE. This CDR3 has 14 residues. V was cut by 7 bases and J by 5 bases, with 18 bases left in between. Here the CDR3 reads CASDLFKSGETQYF. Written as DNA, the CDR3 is TGTGCCAGCGACCTCTTCAAGTCGGGGGAGACCCAGTACTTC.

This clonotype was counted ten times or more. The CDR3 DNA follows: TGCGCCAGCAGCCAATTGCGGGGGGGCGGAGAGACCCAGTACTTC. This encodes CASSQLRGGGETQYF. The chain combines TRBV4-1 with TRBJ2-5; 9 bases fit TRBD2. V lost 2 bases and J lost 4; bases outside the gene matches: 5. CDR1 MGHRA and CDR2 YSYEKL come from the germline V gene. CDR3 size: 15 residues.

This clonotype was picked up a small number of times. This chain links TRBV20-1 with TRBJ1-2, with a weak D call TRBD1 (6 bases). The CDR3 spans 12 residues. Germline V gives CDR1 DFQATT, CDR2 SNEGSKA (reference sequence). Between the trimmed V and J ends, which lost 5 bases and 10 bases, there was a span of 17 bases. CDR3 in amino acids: CSAPDRSLFYTF. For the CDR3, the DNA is TGCAGTGCTCCAGACAGGAGCCTCTTCTACACCTTC.

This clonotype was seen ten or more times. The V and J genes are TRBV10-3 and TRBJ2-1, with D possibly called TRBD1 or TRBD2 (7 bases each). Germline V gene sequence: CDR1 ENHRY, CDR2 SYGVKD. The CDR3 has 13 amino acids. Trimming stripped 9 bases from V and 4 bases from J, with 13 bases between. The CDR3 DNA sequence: TGTGCCATAGCAGGGGGAGGGTACAATGAGCAGTTCTTC. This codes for CAIAGGGYNEQFF.

The CDR3 here is CASRTSGQGFDGNTEAFF. The DNA of the CDR3 is TGTGCCAGCCGTACCTCGGGACAGGGTTTTGATGGGAACACTGAAGCTTTCTTT. The genes are TRBV19 and TRBJ1-1; 9 bases line up with TRBD1. V was clipped by 9 bases and J by 1 base; unmatched bases: 18. CDR3 length equals 18 residues. CDR1 and CDR2 from the germline V gene are LNHDA and SQIVND (reference sequence).

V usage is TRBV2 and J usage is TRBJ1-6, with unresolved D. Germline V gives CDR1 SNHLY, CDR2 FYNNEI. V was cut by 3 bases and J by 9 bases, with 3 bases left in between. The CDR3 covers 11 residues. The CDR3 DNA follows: TGTGCCAGCAGTGAGGGTTCACCCCTCCACTTT. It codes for CASSEGSPLHF.

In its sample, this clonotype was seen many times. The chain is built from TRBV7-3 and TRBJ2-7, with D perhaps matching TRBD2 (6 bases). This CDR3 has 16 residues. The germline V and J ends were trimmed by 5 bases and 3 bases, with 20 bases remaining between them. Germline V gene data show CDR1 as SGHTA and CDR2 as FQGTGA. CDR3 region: CASSRTGGRGVYEQYF. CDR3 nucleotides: TGTGCCAGCAGCCGAACCGGGGGACGAGGAGTCTACGAGCAGTACTTC.

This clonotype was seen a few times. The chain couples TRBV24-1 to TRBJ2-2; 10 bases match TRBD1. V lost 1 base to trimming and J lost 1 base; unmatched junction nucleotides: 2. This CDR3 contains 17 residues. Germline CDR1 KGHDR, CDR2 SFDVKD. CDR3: CATSDLGTGVNTGELFF. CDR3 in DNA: TGTGCCACCAGTGATTTAGGGACAGGGGTGAACACCGGGGAGCTGTTTTTT.

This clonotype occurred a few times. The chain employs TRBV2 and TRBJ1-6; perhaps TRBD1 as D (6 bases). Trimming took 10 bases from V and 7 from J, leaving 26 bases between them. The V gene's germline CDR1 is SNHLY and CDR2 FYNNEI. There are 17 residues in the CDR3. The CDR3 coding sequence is TGTGCCACCCATTCTCTCGAATGGGGGCTAGTCAATTCACCCCTCCACTTT. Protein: CATHSLEWGLVNSPLHF.

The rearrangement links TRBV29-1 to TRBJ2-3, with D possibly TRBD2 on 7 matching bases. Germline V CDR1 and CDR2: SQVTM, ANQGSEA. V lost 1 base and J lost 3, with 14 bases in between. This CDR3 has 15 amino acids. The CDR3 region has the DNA TGCAGCGTTGAAGTTCTAGGGGGGGGAACAGATACGCAGTATTTT. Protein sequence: CSVEVLGGGTDTQYF.

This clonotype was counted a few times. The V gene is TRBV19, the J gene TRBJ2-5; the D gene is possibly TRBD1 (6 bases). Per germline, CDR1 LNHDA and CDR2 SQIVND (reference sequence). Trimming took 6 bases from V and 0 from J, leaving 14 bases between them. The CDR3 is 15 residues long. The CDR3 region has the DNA TGTGCCAGTAGCATGGGACAACTGTACCAAGAGACCCAGTACTTC. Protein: CASSMGQLYQETQYF.

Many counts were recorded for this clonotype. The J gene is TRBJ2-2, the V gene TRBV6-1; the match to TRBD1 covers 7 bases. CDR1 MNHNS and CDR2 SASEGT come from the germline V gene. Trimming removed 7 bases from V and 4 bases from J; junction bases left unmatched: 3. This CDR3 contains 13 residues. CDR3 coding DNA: TGTGCCAGCAACAGGGGAAGCACCGGGGAGCTGTTTTTT. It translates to CASNRGSTGELFF.

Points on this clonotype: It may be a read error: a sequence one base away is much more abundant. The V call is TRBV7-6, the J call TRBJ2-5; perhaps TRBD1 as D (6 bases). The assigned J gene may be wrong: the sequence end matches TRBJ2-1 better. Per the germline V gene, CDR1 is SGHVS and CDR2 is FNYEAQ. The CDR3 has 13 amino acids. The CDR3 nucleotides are TGTGCCAGCACCCATTTAGGGGGAGAGACCCAGTTCTTC. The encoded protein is CASTHLGGETQFF.